The 26 T cell receptor beta chains below come from one sample, sequenced in a study of T-cell reconstitution after alpha-beta-depleted transplantation in children. The TCRbeta library incorporated unique molecular identifiers. TCRdb reprocessed the PCR reads with MiXCR, giving one entry per CDR3 protein. The sample has around 250,000 distinct CDR3 sequences, around 25% seen once. The sequencing used PBMCs, collected before TCRalphabeta/CD19-depleted stem cell transplant. The receptors originated from a girl aged 2-10 years with Fanconi anemia, due to receive a stem cell transplant.

This clonotype was counted at least ten times. The V call is TRBV7-6, the J call TRBJ1-4, with D possibly TRBD1 on 5 matching bases. This CDR3 is built from 13 residues. V was pared by 3 bases and J by 5 bases, with 7 bases between. Germline CDR1 is SGHVS and CDR2 is FNYEAQ. The CDR3 nucleotides are TGTGCCAGCAGCTTTGGGGCGAATGAAAAACTGTTTTTT. As protein: CASSFGANEKLFF.

The chain joins TRBV28 to TRBJ2-7, with D unclear. The germline V gene has CDR1 MDHEN and CDR2 SYDVKM. CDR3 size: 15 residues. Trimming took off 2 bases at V and 3 bases at J, with 14 bases between the two ends. CDR3 sequence reads: CASSLRPTGVYEQYF. The DNA for the CDR3 is TGTGCCAGCAGTTTACGGCCAACTGGGGTCTACGAGCAGTACTTC.

This clonotype was observed at least ten times. The chain couples TRBV6-1 to TRBJ1-3, with D unclear. The CDR3 has 14 residues. The germline V and J ends were trimmed by 4 bases and 0 bases, with 7 bases remaining between them. CDR1 and CDR2 (germline): MNHNS, SASEGT. In nucleotides, the CDR3 is TGTGCCAGCAGTGTGAGGATCTCTGGAAACACCATATATTTT. It codes for CASSVRISGNTIYF.

The rearrangement uses TRBV12-3 or TRBV12-4 and TRBJ2-1, with 7 bases matching TRBD2. J was trimmed by 6 bases and V by 7 bases; bases with no gene match: 9. The CDR3 length is 14 residues. CDR3 coding DNA: TGTGCCAGCACCATACTAGCGCGACGCAATGAGCAGTTCTTC. Amino acid sequence: CASTILARRNEQFF.

The V gene is TRBV7-9, the J gene TRBJ2-7, with TRBD1 matching 8 bases. The J segment lost 2 bases and the V segment lost 5 bases, leaving 8 bases of the junction unmatched. This CDR3 spans 15 amino acids. Germline assignment: CDR1 SEHNR and CDR2 FQNEAQ (reference sequence). For the CDR3, the DNA is TGTGCCAGCAGCGCCGTCGGGACAGGCCCCTACGAGCAGTACTTC. Its protein product is CASSAVGTGPYEQYF.

The sample holds many counts of this clonotype. The genes are TRBV29-1 and TRBJ2-7; D unresolved. Germline V gene data show CDR1 as SQVTM and CDR2 as ANQGSEA. Trimming shortened V by 6 bases and J by 3 bases, and 3 bases separated the two germline ends. This CDR3 is built from 9 residues. The chain's CDR3 is CSVSYEQYF. The CDR3 DNA sequence: TGCAGCGTAAGCTACGAGCAGTACTTC.

V and J are TRBV28 and TRBJ2-1; no clear D gene. The CDR3 is 13 amino acids. CDR1 is MDHEN, CDR2 SYDVKM, per germline. V was trimmed by 11 bases and J by 5 bases, leaving 16 bases between them. CDR3 bases: TGTGCCCACCTTGGTGGTCCAAACAATGAGCAGTTCTTC. This encodes CAHLGGPNNEQFF.

This clonotype was observed many times. The gene calls are TRBV19 and TRBJ2-1; TRBD2 aligns across 9 bases. The germline V gene encodes CDR1 LNHDA and CDR2 SQIVND (reference sequence). The CDR3 has 19 amino acids. The junction had 14 bases not matched to a gene; V was cut back by 1 base and J by 4 bases. CDR3 bases: TGTGCCAGTAGTATAGCCCTACCCAATAGCGGGGGCCCTTACAATGAGCAGTTCTTC. It specifies CASSIALPNSGGPYNEQFF.

The chain links TRBV15 to TRBJ2-5, with TRBD2 matching 8 bases. The junction had 11 bases not matched to a gene; V was cut back by 10 bases and J by 4 bases. The CDR3 runs 14 residues. Germline assignment: CDR1 LNHNV and CDR2 YYDKDF (reference sequence). CDR3 DNA sequence: TGTGCCAGGGGCCTCAGCGGGAGTAGAGAGACCCAGTACTTC. This codes for CARGLSGSRETQYF.

In this sample, this clonotype turned up many times. The chain uses TRBV20-1 and TRBJ2-1; D possibly corresponds to TRBD2 (5 bases). Per germline, CDR1 DFQATT and CDR2 SNEGSKA (reference sequence). V dropped 3 bases and J dropped 7 bases, with 13 bases sitting between them. The CDR3 loop spans 13 amino acids. CDR3 bases: TGCAGTGCTAGTCCCCCCAGGAGGAATGAGCAGTTCTTC. Translated, it gives CSASPPRRNEQFF.

The chain has TRBV7-2 and TRBJ2-1; 10 bases align to TRBD2. The J segment lost 7 bases and the V segment lost 8 bases, leaving 8 bases of the junction unmatched. The germline gives CDR1 SGHTA, CDR2 FQGNSA. The CDR3 length is 14 residues. The CDR3, as DNA: TGTGCCAGCGGGGGACTAGCGCAATTAAATGAGCAGTTCTTC. Its protein is CASGGLAQLNEQFF. Variable domain in full (rest from reference TRBV7-2 and TRBJ2-1): GAGVSQSPSNKVTEKGKDVELRCDPISGHTALYWYRQSLGQGLEFLIYFQGNSAPDKSGLPSDRFSAERTGGSVSTLTIQRTQQEDSAVYLCASGGLAQLNEQFFGPGTRLTVL.

V usage is TRBV27 and J usage is TRBJ2-7, with TRBD2 identical over 8 bases. With V trimmed by 5 bases and J by 3 bases, 6 bases remained unmatched. The CDR3 runs 14 residues. Germline V gene lookup returns CDR1 MNHEY and CDR2 SMNVEV (reference sequence). The CDR3 is CASSPPGLVYEQYF. DNA of the CDR3: TGTGCCAGCAGTCCCCCGGGACTAGTCTACGAGCAGTACTTC.

This clonotype showed up many times. This chain links TRBV29-1 with TRBJ2-5, with D perhaps being TRBD1 or TRBD2 (5 bases each). The CDR3 length is 13 residues. V lost 4 bases, J lost 4 bases, and 13 bases lay in between. Germline-derived CDR1 and CDR2 are SQVTM and ANQGSEA. The CDR3 sequence: CSVVTGPRETQYF. The CDR3 nucleotides read TGCAGCGTTGTCACGGGACCACGAGAGACCCAGTACTTC.

V usage is TRBV20-1 and J usage is TRBJ2-5; 14 positions match TRBD2. The CDR3 runs to 15 residues. Looked up from germline, CDR1 is DFQATT and CDR2 is SNEGSKA (reference sequence). V lost 3 bases to trimming and J lost 4 bases; unmatched junction nucleotides: 4. The CDR3 sequence is CSASPGLAGAETQYF. CDR3 DNA: TGCAGTGCTAGCCCGGGACTAGCGGGAGCAGAGACCCAGTACTTC.

This clonotype showed up many times. The rearrangement links TRBV11-2 to TRBJ2-3; D possibly corresponds to TRBD1 (5 bases). Trimming cost V 2 bases and J 5 bases, with 14 bases left between them. CDR1 and CDR2 from the germline V gene are SGHAT and FQNNGV. The CDR3 consists of 15 residues. The CDR3 DNA sequence: TGTGCCAGCAGCTTAAGCCCCCAGGGTGAAGATACGCAGTATTTT. This codes for CASSLSPQGEDTQYF.

This rearrangement joins TRBV7-2 to TRBJ2-1; D possibly corresponds to TRBD2 (6 bases). V was trimmed by 2 bases and J by 7 bases, leaving 18 bases between them. Germline lookup yields CDR1 SGHTA and CDR2 FQGNSA. The CDR3 runs 16 residues. Here the CDR3 DNA reads TGTGCCAGCAGCTTATTCAAGTCGGGGGTAGGGAATGAGCAGTTCTTC. It specifies CASSLFKSGVGNEQFF.

The gene calls are TRBV5-1 and TRBJ2-3; no clear D gene. The CDR3 has 14 residues. Trimming cost V 1 base and J 4 bases, with 10 bases left between them. CDR1 is SGHRS and CDR2 is YFSETQ in the germline V gene. CDR3 DNA sequence: TGCGCCAGCAGCTTGCAGGACGGGTCAGATACGCAGTATTTT. It specifies CASSLQDGSDTQYF.

The J gene is TRBJ2-1, the V gene TRBV10-3; D tentatively fits TRBD1 or TRBD2 (5 bases each). Germline V gene lookup returns CDR1 ENHRY and CDR2 SYGVKD. The CDR3 loop spans 15 amino acids. Trimming removed 4 bases at V and 2 bases at J, with 12 bases between. CDR3 nucleotides: TGTGCCATCAGTGGGCAGGGAGCAACCTACAATGAGCAGTTCTTC. This encodes CAISGQGATYNEQFF.

The CDR3 region has the DNA TGTGCCAGCAGCAAGTTTTGGGGTACTGAAGCTTTCTTT. Its protein product is CASSKFWGTEAFF. The chain is built from TRBV12-3 or TRBV12-4 and TRBJ1-1, with no clear D. V was cut by 6 bases and J by 5 bases, with 13 bases left in between. This CDR3 has 13 amino acids.

The chain employs TRBV7-3 and TRBJ2-2; no clear D gene. The ends were cut back, 1 base at V and 1 base at J, with 10 bases in the middle. Per the germline V gene, CDR1 is SGHTA and CDR2 is FQGTGA. CDR3 length: 16 amino acids. DNA of the CDR3: TGTGCCAGCAGCTTAAGTAGGATAGAGAACACCGGGGAGCTGTTTTTT. It specifies CASSLSRIENTGELFF.

This chain joins TRBV5-1 and TRBJ2-6; TRBD1 matches at 9 bases. J lost 2 bases, V lost 3 bases, and 6 bases had no gene match. The CDR3 runs 17 residues. Germline assignment: CDR1 SGHRS and CDR2 YFSETQ. The CDR3, as DNA: TGCGCCAGCAGCTCGGGACAGGGTTTACCTGGGGCCAACGTCCTGACTTTC. This sequence encodes CASSSGQGLPGANVLTF.

In this sample, this clonotype turned up a few times. This chain uses TRBV21-1 with TRBJ1-1; TRBD1, the table's D call, was not compared with the DNA. TRBV21-1 is described as a pseudogene. The CDR3 totals 21 residues. The CDR3 loop reads CASSKDPDRQGPLRMNTEAFF. In DNA, the CDR3 is TGTGCCAGCAGCAAAGATCCAGATCGACAGGGGCCTTTGAGGATGAACACTGAAGCTTTCTTT.

The V gene is TRBV20-1, the J gene TRBJ2-1, with TRBD2 matching 8 bases. V dropped 6 bases and J dropped 2; count of bases not matched to a gene: 6. Per germline, CDR1 DFQATT and CDR2 SNEGSKA (reference sequence). This CDR3 is 14 amino acids long. CDR3 loop: CSAGVAGPYNEQFF. The CDR3 nucleotides are TGCAGTGCGGGTGTAGCGGGACCCTACAATGAGCAGTTCTTC.

There are many counts of this clonotype. The chain recombines TRBV29-1 with TRBJ2-1; no reliable D call. Germline V gene lookup returns CDR1 SQVTM and CDR2 ANQGSEA. The CDR3 consists of 14 residues. V was shortened by 4 bases and J by 5 bases, with 15 bases between the two germline ends. CDR3 nucleotide sequence: TGCAGCGTTGCAGTAATAGTGGGGAACAATGAGCAGTTCTTC. This codes for CSVAVIVGNNEQFF.

The V call is TRBV7-7, the J call TRBJ2-2, with D perhaps matching TRBD2 (5 bases). This CDR3 is built from 14 residues. Per the germline V gene, CDR1 is SSHAT and CDR2 is FNYEAQ (reference sequence). The V and J ends lost 1 base and 6 bases respectively, with 9 bases between them. CDR3 loop: CASSLGRRAGELFF. In DNA form, the CDR3 reads TGTGCCAGCAGCTTAGGGAGGCGGGCCGGGGAGCTGTTTTTT.

This clonotype appeared a few times. As DNA, the CDR3 is TGCAGCGTGGCCGGGACAGGGAATGGAGGCTACACCTTC. Translated, it gives CSVAGTGNGGYTF. This chain joins TRBV29-1 and TRBJ1-2; 9 nucleotides align to TRBD1. CDR1 and CDR2 (germline): SQVTM, ANQGSEA. Trimming cost V 6 bases and J 8 bases; bases outside gene matches: 10. CDR3 length: 13 residues.